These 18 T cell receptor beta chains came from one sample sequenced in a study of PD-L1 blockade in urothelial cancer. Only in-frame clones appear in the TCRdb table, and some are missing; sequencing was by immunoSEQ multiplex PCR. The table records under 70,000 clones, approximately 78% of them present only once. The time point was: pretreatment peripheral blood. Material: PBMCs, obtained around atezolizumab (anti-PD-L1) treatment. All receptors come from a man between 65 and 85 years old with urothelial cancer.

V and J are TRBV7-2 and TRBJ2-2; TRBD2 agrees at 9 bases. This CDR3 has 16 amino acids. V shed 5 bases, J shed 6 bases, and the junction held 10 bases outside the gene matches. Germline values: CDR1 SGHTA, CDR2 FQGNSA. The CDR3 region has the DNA TGTGCCAGCAGCCGTCGGGTTAGCGGGAGATCCGGGGAGCTGTTTTTT. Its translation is CASSRRVSGRSGELFF.

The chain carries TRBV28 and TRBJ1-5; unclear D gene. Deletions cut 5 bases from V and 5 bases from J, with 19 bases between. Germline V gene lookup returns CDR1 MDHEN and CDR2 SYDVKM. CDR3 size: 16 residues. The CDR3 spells CASSPPLGGVDQPQHF. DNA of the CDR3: TGTGCCAGCAGTCCCCCTCTGGGCGGGGTTGATCAGCCCCAGCATTTT.

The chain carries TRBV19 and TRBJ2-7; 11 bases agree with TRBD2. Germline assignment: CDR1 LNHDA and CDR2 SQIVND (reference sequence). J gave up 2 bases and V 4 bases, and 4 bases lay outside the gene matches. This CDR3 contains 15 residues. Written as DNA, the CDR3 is TGTGCCAGTAGTAAGGGACTAGCGGTAACCTACGAGCAGTACTTC. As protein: CASSKGLAVTYEQYF.

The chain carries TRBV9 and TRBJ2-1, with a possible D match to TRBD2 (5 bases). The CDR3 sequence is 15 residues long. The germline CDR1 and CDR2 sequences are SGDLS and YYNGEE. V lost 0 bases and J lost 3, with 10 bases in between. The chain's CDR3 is CASSVGGDLYNEQFF. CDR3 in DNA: TGTGCCAGCAGCGTAGGGGGAGATCTCTACAATGAGCAGTTCTTC. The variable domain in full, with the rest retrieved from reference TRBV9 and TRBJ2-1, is DSGVTQTPKHLITATGQRVTLRCSPRSGDLSVYWYQQSLDQGLQFLIQYYNGEERAKGNILERFSAQQFPDLHSELNLSSLELGDSALYFCASSVGGDLYNEQFFGPGTRLTVL.

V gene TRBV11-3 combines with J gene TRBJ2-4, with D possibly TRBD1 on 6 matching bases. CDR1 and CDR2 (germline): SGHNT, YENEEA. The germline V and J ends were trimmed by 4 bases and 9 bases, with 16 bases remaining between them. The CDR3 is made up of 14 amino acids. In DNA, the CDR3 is TGTGCCAGCAGCTCACTCGGACAGAATGGCATTCAGTACTTC. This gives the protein CASSSLGQNGIQYF.

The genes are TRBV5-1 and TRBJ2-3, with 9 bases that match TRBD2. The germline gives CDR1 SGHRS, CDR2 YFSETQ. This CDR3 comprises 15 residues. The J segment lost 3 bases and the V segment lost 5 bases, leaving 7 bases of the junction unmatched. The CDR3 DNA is TGCGCCAGCAGTATAGCGGGAGAGGGGACAGATACGCAGTATTTT. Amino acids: CASSIAGEGTDTQYF. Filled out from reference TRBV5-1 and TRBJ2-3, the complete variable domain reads KAGVTQTPRYLIKTRGQQVTLSCSPISGHRSVSWYQQTPGQGLQFLFEYFSETQRNKGNFPGRFSGRQFSNSRSEMNVSTLELGDSALYLCASSIAGEGTDTQYFGPGTRLTVL.

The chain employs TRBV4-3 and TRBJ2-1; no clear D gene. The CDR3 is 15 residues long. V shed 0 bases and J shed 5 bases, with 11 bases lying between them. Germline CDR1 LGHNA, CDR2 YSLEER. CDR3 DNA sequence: TGCGCCAGCAGCCAAGATCTCAGCGCTGACAATGAGCAGTTCTTC. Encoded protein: CASSQDLSADNEQFF.

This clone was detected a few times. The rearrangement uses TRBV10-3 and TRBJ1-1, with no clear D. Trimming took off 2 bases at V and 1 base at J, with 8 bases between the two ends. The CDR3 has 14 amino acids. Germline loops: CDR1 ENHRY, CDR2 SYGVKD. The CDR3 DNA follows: TGTGCCATCAGTGAGGGTCAGTCGAACACTGAAGCTTTCTTT. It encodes CAISEGQSNTEAFF.

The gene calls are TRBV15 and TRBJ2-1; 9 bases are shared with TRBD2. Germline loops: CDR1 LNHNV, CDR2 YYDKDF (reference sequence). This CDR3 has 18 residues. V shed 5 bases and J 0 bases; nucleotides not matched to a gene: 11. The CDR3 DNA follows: TGTGCCACCAGCCCCAGACCCTTGACTAGCGGCTCCTACAATGAGCAGTTCTTC. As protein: CATSPRPLTSGSYNEQFF.

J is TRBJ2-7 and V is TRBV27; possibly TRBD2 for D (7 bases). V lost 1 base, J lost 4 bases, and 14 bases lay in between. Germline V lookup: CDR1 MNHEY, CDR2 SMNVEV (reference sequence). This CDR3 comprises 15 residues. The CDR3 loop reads CASSLLGGGMYEQYF. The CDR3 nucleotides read TGTGCCAGCAGTTTATTAGGGGGAGGGATGTACGAGCAGTACTTC.

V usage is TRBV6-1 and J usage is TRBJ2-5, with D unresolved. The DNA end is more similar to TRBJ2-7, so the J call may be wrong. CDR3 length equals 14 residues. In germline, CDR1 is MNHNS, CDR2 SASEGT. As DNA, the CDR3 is TGTGCCAGCAGTGAACCGTCAAGCTCCTACGAGCAGTACTTC. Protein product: CASSEPSSSYEQYF.

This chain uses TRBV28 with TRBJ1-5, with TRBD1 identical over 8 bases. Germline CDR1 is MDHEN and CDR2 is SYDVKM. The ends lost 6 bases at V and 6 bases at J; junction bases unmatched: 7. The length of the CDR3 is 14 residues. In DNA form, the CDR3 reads TGTGCCAGCAGGAGAACAGGGGGAGGTCAGCCCCAGCATTTT. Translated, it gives CASRRTGGGQPQHF.

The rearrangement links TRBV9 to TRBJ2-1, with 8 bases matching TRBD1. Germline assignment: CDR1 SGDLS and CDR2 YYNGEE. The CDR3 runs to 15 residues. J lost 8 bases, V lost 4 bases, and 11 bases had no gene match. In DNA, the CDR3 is TGTGCCAGCAGCTCCGACAGGGGAGTGGGGGATGAGCAGTTCTTC. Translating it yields CASSSDRGVGDEQFF.

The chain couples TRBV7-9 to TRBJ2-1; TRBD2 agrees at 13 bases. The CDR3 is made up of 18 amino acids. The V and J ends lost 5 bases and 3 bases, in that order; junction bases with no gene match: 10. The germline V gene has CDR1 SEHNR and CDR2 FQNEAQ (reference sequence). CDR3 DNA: TGTGCCAGCAGCCCCCTTTGGACTAGCGGGAGTGTCTACAATGAGCAGTTCTTC. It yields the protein CASSPLWTSGSVYNEQFF. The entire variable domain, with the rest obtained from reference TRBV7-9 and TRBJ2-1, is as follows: DTGVSQNPRHKITKRGQNVTFRCDPISEHNRLYWYRQTLGQGPEFLTYFQNEAQLEKSRLLSDRFSAERPKGSFSTLEIQRTEQGDSAMYLCASSPLWTSGSVYNEQFFGPGTRLTVL.

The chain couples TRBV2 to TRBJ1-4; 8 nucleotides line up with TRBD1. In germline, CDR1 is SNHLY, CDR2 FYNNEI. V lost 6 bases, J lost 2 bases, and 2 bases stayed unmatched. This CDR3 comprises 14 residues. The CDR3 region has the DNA TGTGCCAGCAGGAGGACAGGGACTAATGAAAAACTGTTTTTT. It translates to CASRRTGTNEKLFF.

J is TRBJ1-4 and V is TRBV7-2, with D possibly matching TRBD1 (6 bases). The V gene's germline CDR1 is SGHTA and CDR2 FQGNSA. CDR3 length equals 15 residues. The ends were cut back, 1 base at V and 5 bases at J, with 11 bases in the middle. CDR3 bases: TGTGCCAGCAGCTTAGAAGGGACAAGCAATGAAAAACTGTTTTTT. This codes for CASSLEGTSNEKLFF.

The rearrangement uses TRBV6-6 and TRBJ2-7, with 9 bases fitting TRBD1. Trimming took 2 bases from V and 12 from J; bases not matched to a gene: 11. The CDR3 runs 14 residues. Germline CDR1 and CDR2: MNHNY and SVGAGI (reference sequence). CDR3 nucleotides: TGTGCCAGCAGTTACAGTCCGGACAGGGGCGTGGGGTACTTC. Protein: CASSYSPDRGVGYF.

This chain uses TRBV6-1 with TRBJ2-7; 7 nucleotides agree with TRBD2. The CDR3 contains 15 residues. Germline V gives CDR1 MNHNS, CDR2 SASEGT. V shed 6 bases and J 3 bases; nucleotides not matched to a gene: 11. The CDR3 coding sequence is TGTGCCAGCAGGGATACTAGCGTCGGACTCTACGAGCAGTACTTC. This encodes CASRDTSVGLYEQYF.